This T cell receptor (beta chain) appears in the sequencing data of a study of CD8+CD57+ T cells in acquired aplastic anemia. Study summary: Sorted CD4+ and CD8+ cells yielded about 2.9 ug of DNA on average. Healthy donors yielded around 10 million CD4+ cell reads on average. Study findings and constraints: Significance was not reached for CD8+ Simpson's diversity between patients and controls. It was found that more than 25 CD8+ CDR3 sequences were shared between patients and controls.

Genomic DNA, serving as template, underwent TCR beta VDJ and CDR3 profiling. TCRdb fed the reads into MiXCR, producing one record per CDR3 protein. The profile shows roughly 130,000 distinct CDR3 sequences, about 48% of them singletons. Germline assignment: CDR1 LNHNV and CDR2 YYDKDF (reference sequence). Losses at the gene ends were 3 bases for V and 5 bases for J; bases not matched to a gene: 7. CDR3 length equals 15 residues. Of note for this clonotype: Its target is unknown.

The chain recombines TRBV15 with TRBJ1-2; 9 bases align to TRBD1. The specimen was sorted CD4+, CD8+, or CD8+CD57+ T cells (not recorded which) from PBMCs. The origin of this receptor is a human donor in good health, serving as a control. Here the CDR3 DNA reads TGTGCCACCAGCAGCCCACAGGGACAGGGATATGGCTACACCTTC. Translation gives CATSSPQGQGYGYTF.